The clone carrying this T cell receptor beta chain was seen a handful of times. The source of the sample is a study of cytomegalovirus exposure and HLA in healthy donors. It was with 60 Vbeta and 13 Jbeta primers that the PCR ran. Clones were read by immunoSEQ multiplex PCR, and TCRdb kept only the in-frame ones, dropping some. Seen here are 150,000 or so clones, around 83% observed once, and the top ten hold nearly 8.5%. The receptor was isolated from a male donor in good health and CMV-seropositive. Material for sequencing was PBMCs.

CDR3 nucleotide sequence: TGTGCCAGTACAGGGGCTGGGGCCAACGTCCTGACTTTC. Its protein product is CASTGAGANVLTF. This chain uses TRBV27 with TRBJ2-6, with 7 bases fitting TRBD1. V trimming: 9 bases; J trimming: 2 bases; junction bases outside the gene matches: 1. The CDR3 consists of 13 residues. Per the germline V gene, CDR1 is MNHEY and CDR2 is SMNVEV (reference sequence).